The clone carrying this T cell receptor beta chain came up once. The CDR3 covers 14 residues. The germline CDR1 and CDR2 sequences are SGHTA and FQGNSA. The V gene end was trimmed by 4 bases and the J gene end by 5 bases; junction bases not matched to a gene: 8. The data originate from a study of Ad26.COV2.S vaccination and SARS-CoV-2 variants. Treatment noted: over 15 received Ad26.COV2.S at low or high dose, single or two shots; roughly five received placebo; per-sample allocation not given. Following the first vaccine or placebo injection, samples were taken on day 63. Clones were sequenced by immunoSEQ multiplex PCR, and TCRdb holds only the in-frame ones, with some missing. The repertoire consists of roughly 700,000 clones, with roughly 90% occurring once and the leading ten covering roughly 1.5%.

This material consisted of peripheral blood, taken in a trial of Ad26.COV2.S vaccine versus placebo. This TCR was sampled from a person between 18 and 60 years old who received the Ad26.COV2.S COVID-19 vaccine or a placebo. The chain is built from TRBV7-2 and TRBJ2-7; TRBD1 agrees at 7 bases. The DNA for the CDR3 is TGTGCCAGCAGCTCACGCAGGGGGTTAAACGAGCAGTACTTC. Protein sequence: CASSSRRGLNEQYF.